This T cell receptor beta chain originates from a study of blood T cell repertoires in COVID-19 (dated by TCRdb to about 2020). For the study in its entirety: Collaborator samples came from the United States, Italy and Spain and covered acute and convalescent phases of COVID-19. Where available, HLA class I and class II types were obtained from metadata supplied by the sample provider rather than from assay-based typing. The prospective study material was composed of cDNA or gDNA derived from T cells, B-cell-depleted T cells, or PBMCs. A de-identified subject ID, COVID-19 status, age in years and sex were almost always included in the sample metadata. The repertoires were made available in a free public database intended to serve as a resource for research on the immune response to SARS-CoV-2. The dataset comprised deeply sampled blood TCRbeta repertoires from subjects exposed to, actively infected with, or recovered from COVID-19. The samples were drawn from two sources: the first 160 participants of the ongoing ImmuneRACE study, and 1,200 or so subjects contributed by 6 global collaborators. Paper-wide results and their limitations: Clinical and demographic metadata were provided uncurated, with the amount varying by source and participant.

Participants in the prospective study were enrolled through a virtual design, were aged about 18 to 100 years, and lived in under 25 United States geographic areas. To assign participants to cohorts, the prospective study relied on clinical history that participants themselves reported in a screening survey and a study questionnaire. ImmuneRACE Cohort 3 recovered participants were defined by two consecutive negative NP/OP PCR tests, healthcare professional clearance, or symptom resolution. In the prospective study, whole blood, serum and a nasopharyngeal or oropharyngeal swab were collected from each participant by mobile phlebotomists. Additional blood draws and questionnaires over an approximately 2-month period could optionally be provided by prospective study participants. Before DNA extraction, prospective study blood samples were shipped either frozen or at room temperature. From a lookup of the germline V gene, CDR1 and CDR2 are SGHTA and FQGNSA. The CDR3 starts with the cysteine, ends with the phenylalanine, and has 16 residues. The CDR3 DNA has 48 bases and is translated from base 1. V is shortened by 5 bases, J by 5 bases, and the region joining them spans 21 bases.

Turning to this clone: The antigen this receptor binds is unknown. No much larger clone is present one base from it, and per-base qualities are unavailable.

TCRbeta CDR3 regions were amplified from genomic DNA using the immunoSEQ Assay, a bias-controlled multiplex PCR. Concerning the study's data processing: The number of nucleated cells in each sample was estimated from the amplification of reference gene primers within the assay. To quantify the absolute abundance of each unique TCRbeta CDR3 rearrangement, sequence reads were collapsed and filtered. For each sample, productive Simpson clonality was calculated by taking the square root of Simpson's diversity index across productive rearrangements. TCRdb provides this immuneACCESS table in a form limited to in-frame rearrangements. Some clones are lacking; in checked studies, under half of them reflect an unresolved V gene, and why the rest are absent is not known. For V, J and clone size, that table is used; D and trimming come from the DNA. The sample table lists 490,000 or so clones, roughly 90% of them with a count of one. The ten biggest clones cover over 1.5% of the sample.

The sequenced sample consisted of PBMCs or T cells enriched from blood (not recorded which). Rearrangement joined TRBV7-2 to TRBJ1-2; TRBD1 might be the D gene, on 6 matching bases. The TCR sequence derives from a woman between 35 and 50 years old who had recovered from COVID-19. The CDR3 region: CASSPAGAGWQYGYTF. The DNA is TGTGCCAGCAGCCCGGCGGGGGCAGGGTGGCAATATGGCTACACCTTC.